These 27 T cell receptor beta chains came from one sample sequenced in a study of Ad26.COV2.S vaccination and SARS-CoV-2 variants. The table came from immunoSEQ multiplex PCR; TCRdb's copy has only in-frame clones and leaves some out. The profile shows about 350,000 clones, about 88% of them singletons. Treatment denoted: some 19 received Ad26.COV2.S at low or high dose, single or two shots; five or six received placebo; per-sample allocation not given. Samples analyzed were those drawn on day 63 after the first vaccine or placebo injection. Sequences were derived from peripheral blood, sampled in a trial of Ad26.COV2.S vaccine versus placebo. The receptors were sampled from a person aged 18-65 years who received the Ad26.COV2.S COVID-19 vaccine or a placebo.

The chain couples TRBV28 to TRBJ2-7; TRBD2 agrees at 14 bases. There are 14 residues in the CDR3. Germline assignment: CDR1 MDHEN and CDR2 SYDVKM. Germline trimming cut 5 bases from V and 4 bases from J; bases unmatched to any gene: 1. CDR3 bases: TGTGCCAGCAGTGGGACTAGCGGGAGTTACGAGCAGTACTTC. Residues: CASSGTSGSYEQYF.

The chain employs TRBV24-1 and TRBJ1-3; the D gene is possibly TRBD1 (5 bases). The CDR3 length is 13 residues. V was cut by 9 bases and J by 1 base, with 9 bases left in between. Germline CDR1 is KGHDR and CDR2 is SFDVKD. This CDR3 is CATRGGSGNTIYF. The CDR3 bases are TGTGCCACCCGGGGGGGTTCTGGAAACACCATATATTTT.

V gene TRBV7-2 combines with J gene TRBJ2-1; perhaps TRBD2 as D (5 bases). The CDR3 extends over 14 amino acids. Per the germline V gene, CDR1 is SGHTA and CDR2 is FQGNSA. V gave up 3 bases and J gave up 5 bases, with 11 bases separating them. For the CDR3, the DNA is TGTGCCAGCAGCTTTAGGTGGGAGAACAATGAGCAGTTCTTC. It specifies CASSFRWENNEQFF.

This sequence joins TRBV6-2 or TRBV6-3 and TRBJ2-7; 7 bases align to TRBD1. Trimming removed 3 bases from V and 5 bases from J; junction bases left unmatched: 4. CDR1 is MNHEY, CDR2 SVGEGT, per germline. This CDR3 contains 13 residues. Here the CDR3 DNA reads TGTGCCAGCAGTTATCCGCAGGGGGACGAGCAGTACTTC. Amino acids: CASSYPQGDEQYF.

V usage is TRBV28 and J usage is TRBJ2-5; D is ambiguous. The CDR3 is made up of 14 amino acids. The germline V gene has CDR1 MDHEN and CDR2 SYDVKM. Trimming took 3 bases from V and 1 from J, leaving 9 bases between them. The CDR3 here is CASSLEQAQETQYF. DNA of the CDR3: TGTGCCAGCAGTTTGGAGCAGGCCCAAGAGACCCAGTACTTC.

In the case of this clone: One junction end does not reproduce the germline sequence, and a read error may be involved. This rearrangement joins TRBV15 to TRBJ1-1; D ambiguous. The CDR3 length is 16 residues. Germline CDR1 reads LNHNV; CDR2 reads YYDKDF (reference sequence). CDR3 region: CATTRDHIASSAEAFF. The CDR3 DNA follows: TGTGCCACCACCAGAGATCATATAGCCAGCAGCGCTGAAGCTTTCTTT.

This clone was found a few times. This chain connects TRBV3-1 (or the pseudogene TRBV3-2) to TRBJ1-5; D is unclear. The CDR3 totals 12 residues. Trimming took 3 bases from V and 6 from J, leaving 6 bases between them. The germline V gene encodes CDR1 LGHDT and CDR2 YNNKEL (reference sequence). The CDR3 bases are TGTGCCAGCAGCCATGGAGGTCAGCCCCAGCATTTT. This translates into CASSHGGQPQHF.

The chain has TRBV7-6 and TRBJ1-6; D possibly corresponds to TRBD1 (6 bases). The germline V gene encodes CDR1 SGHVS and CDR2 FNYEAQ. The CDR3 totals 14 residues. V was clipped by 5 bases and J by 8 bases, with 13 bases between them. The CDR3 region has the DNA TGTGCCAGCAGCGCTACAGGGTCCGATTCACCCCTCCACTTT. Translating it yields CASSATGSDSPLHF.

This sequence joins TRBV27 and TRBJ2-7; TRBD1 matches 8 bases. The CDR3 extends over 14 amino acids. Germline V gene sequence: CDR1 MNHEY, CDR2 SMNVEV (reference sequence). Trimming took 5 bases from V and 6 from J; bases not matched to a gene: 9. The CDR3 loop is CASSGDRGQGEQYF. CDR3 DNA: TGTGCCAGCAGTGGCGACAGGGGTCAGGGCGAGCAGTACTTC.

This chain connects TRBV7-9 to TRBJ1-2; 10 positions match TRBD1. CDR1 and CDR2 (germline): SEHNR, FQNEAQ (reference sequence). Germline trimming cut 1 base from V and 4 bases from J; bases unmatched to any gene: 3. The CDR3 contains 15 residues. The CDR3 loop reads CASSLEGQGSYGYTF. Here the CDR3 DNA reads TGTGCCAGCAGCTTAGAGGGACAGGGGTCCTATGGCTACACCTTC.

The genes are TRBV12-2 and TRBJ2-6. TRBV12-2 is termed a pseudogene. The CDR3 is 19 residues long. CDR3 loop: CASRPPEGRRKHGANVLTF. The CDR3, as DNA: TGTGCAAGTCGCCCACCTGAGGGACGGAGAAAACATGGGGCCAACGTCCTGACTTTC.

The rearrangement joins TRBV30 to TRBJ2-2, with 14 bases lining up with TRBD2. CDR3 length: 18 residues. The germline V gene has CDR1 GTSNPN and CDR2 SVGIG (reference sequence). V lost 5 bases and J lost 4; bases outside the gene matches: 12. DNA for the CDR3: TGTGCCTGGGCGACTAGCGGGAGGGCCCTCCGGGCCACCGGGGAGCTGTTTTTT. Protein: CAWATSGRALRATGELFF.

The rearrangement links TRBV7-9 to TRBJ2-4; 8 positions agree with TRBD1. In germline, CDR1 is SEHNR, CDR2 FQNEAQ (reference sequence). The CDR3 has 15 amino acids. With V trimmed by 5 bases and J by 7 bases, 10 bases remained unmatched. The CDR3 DNA follows: TGTGCCAGCAGCCCATCACAGGGGGTTCGGAACATTCAGTACTTC. It codes for CASSPSQGVRNIQYF.

This chain joins TRBV28 and TRBJ2-5, with a possible D match to TRBD1 (6 bases). Trimming left V 4 bases short and J 4 bases short, with 19 bases between. The length of the CDR3 is 16 residues. CDR1 and CDR2 from the germline V gene are MDHEN and SYDVKM. Here the CDR3 reads CASSSPRQGYGETQYF. The CDR3, as DNA: TGTGCCAGCAGTTCTCCCCGGCAGGGGTACGGAGAGACCCAGTACTTC.

In DNA, the CDR3 is TGTGCCAGCAGTTTATCCACCCCCCAGGGGGCAGGTTTCGACGAGCAGTACTTC. Amino acids: CASSLSTPQGAGFDEQYF. This chain connects TRBV27 to TRBJ2-7; 8 bases line up with TRBD1. The CDR3 extends over 18 amino acids. The germline V gene has CDR1 MNHEY and CDR2 SMNVEV (reference sequence). Losses at the gene ends were 0 bases for V and 5 bases for J; bases not matched to a gene: 15.

V gene TRBV6-2 or TRBV6-3 combines with J gene TRBJ2-7, with D perhaps being TRBD1 or TRBD2 (5 bases each). This CDR3 is built from 15 residues. V was clipped by 0 bases and J by 3 bases, with 12 bases between them. Germline V gene sequence: CDR1 MNHEY, CDR2 SVGEGT. This CDR3 is CASSYSSGPSYEQYF. CDR3 nucleotide sequence: TGTGCCAGCAGTTACTCTTCGGGACCTAGCTACGAGCAGTACTTC.

The gene calls are TRBV7-8 and TRBJ1-4; no clear D. V was pared by 5 bases and J by 7 bases, with 20 bases between. The CDR3 sequence is 16 residues long. Looked up from germline, CDR1 is SGHVS and CDR2 is FQNEAQ. The CDR3 sequence: CASSLYRALGGEKLFF. The CDR3 DNA sequence: TGTGCCAGCAGCCTATATCGGGCCCTAGGAGGTGAAAAACTGTTTTTT. Combining the CDR3 with reference TRBV7-8 and TRBJ1-4 gives the whole variable domain GAGVSQSPRYKVAKRGQDVALRCDPISGHVSLFWYQQALGQGPEFLTYFQNEAQLDKSGLPSDRFFAERPEGSVSTLKIQRTQQEDSAVYLCASSLYRALGGEKLFFGSGTQLSVL.

V and J are TRBV18 and TRBJ1-1; 7 bases match TRBD1. Germline CDR1 is KGHSH and CDR2 is LQKENI. This CDR3 comprises 15 residues. With 5 bases clipped from V and 5 bases from J, the junction kept 11 bases outside the gene matches. The CDR3 coding sequence is TGTGCCAGCTCAGGACAGGAAGGTGGGAAAACTGAAGCTTTCTTT. This gives the protein CASSGQEGGKTEAFF.

The J gene is TRBJ2-1, the V gene TRBV19, with D tentatively TRBD1 (5 bases). The V and J ends lost 1 base and 10 bases respectively, with 11 bases between them. The CDR3 spans 13 residues. CDR1 and CDR2 from the germline V gene are LNHDA and SQIVND (reference sequence). CDR3 loop: CASSIVSRVEQFF. The CDR3, as DNA: TGTGCCAGTAGTATAGTCTCCAGGGTGGAGCAGTTCTTC. Full variable domain (missing parts from reference TRBV19 and TRBJ2-1): DGGITQSPKYLFRKEGQNVTLSCEQNLNHDAMYWYRQDPGQGLRLIYYSQIVNDFQKGDIAEGYSVSREKKESFPLTVTSAQKNPTAFYLCASSIVSRVEQFFGPGTRLTVL.

The V call is TRBV30, the J call TRBJ2-6; D is undetermined. V lost 0 bases and J lost 3, with 3 bases in between. Germline assignment: CDR1 GTSNPN and CDR2 SVGIG (reference sequence). This CDR3 is 13 amino acids long. CDR3: CAWSVVGANVLTF. The CDR3 nucleotides are TGTGCCTGGAGTGTAGTTGGGGCCAACGTCCTGACTTTC.

V usage is TRBV7-9 and J usage is TRBJ1-4; 7 nucleotides align to TRBD1. The germline CDR1 and CDR2 sequences are SEHNR and FQNEAQ (reference sequence). This CDR3 is 14 amino acids long. The V segment lost 5 bases and the J segment 7 bases; nucleotides outside the gene matches: 7. This CDR3 is CASSPLGTAEKLFF. Written as DNA, the CDR3 is TGTGCCAGCAGCCCCCTCGGGACAGCTGAAAAACTGTTTTTT. Drawing the rest from reference TRBV7-9 and TRBJ1-4, the complete variable domain is DTGVSQNPRHKITKRGQNVTFRCDPISEHNRLYWYRQTLGQGPEFLTYFQNEAQLEKSRLLSDRFSAERPKGSFSTLEIQRTEQGDSAMYLCASSPLGTAEKLFFGSGTQLSVL.

The CDR3 spells CASRHLRADEQFF. The CDR3 DNA follows: TGTGCCAGTAGACATCTAAGGGCTGATGAGCAGTTCTTC. The chain has TRBV19 and TRBJ2-1, with D hard to call. This CDR3 comprises 13 residues. The germline CDR1 and CDR2 sequences are LNHDA and SQIVND (reference sequence). V lost 6 bases, J lost 8 bases, and 14 bases lay in between.

The sample holds a few counts of this clone. The rearrangement joins TRBV5-8 to TRBJ2-5; 7 positions match TRBD2. CDR1 and CDR2 (germline): SGHTS, YDEGEE. The ends lost 0 bases at V and 3 bases at J; junction bases unmatched: 5. This CDR3 spans 15 amino acids. CDR3 sequence reads: CASSLGGGTEETQYF. The CDR3, as DNA: TGTGCCAGCAGCTTGGGGGGAGGGACTGAAGAGACCCAGTACTTC.

This chain links TRBV24-1 with TRBJ2-5; the match to TRBD1 covers 10 bases. The CDR3 is 17 amino acids. Germline CDR1 is KGHDR and CDR2 is SFDVKD. J was trimmed by 5 bases and V by 6 bases; bases with no gene match: 14. The CDR3, as DNA: TGTGCCACCAGTCCCCACCAAGGGACAGGGGAAGGGGAGACCCAGTACTTC. It is translated as CATSPHQGTGEGETQYF.

V is TRBV28 and J is TRBJ1-5, with 10 bases fitting TRBD1. Per the germline V gene, CDR1 is MDHEN and CDR2 is SYDVKM. This CDR3 is built from 14 residues. After removal of 5 bases from V and 5 bases from J, the junction contained 3 bases not matched to a gene. CDR3 DNA sequence: TGTGCCAGCAGTCATGGGACAGGGGATCAGCCCCAGCATTTT. Amino acids: CASSHGTGDQPQHF.

The chain recombines TRBV14 with TRBJ1-1; D is ambiguous. Germline V gene lookup returns CDR1 SGHDN and CDR2 FVKESK. Between the trimmed V and J ends, which lost 0 bases and 5 bases, there was a span of 16 bases. The length of the CDR3 is 16 residues. The CDR3 DNA follows: TGTGCCAGCAGCCAAGATTTTAGGTCAGCAGGAACTGAAGCTTTCTTT. It yields the protein CASSQDFRSAGTEAFF.

The chain recombines TRBV5-5 with TRBJ1-5; TRBD1 might be the D (6 bases). V lost 0 bases and J lost 2, with 6 bases in between. Germline V lookup: CDR1 SGHKS, CDR2 YYEKEE (reference sequence). The CDR3 contains 14 residues. The CDR3 loop reads CASSLEGGNQPQHF. The CDR3 DNA follows: TGTGCCAGCAGCTTGGAGGGGGGCAATCAGCCCCAGCATTTT.